This entry lists 5 T cell receptor beta chains sequenced from one sample in a study of shared clonotypes between healthy human individuals. The method was immunoSEQ multiplex PCR; TCRdb's version includes in-frame clones alone and lacks a portion of them. The sample records some 630,000 clones, approximately 96% being singletons. Naive-designated CD8 cells lacked CD45RO, were positively enriched for CCR7, and omitted terminally differentiated effector memory CD45RA+ cells. Material for sequencing was naive CD8+ T cells sorted from blood. These TCRs come from a woman in her 30s in good health.

V usage is TRBV23-1 and J usage is TRBJ2-5, with TRBD2 matching 10 bases. TRBV23-1 is assigned to the ORF class and has an uncertain function. This CDR3 is built from 15 residues. V lost 8 bases, J lost 4 bases, and 10 bases stayed unmatched. Here the CDR3 reads CASVRASGRGETQYF. CDR3 in DNA: TGCGCCAGCGTCCGGGCTAGCGGGAGAGGAGAGACCCAGTACTTC.

The J gene is TRBJ2-3, the V gene TRBV9, with 7 bases matching TRBD2. The ends lost 0 bases at V and 3 bases at J; junction bases unmatched: 7. Germline CDR1 SGDLS, CDR2 YYNGEE. CDR3 length equals 16 residues. This chain's CDR3 is CASSVEGQGGTDTQYF. The CDR3, as DNA: TGTGCCAGCAGCGTAGAGGGCCAGGGAGGGACAGATACGCAGTATTTT.

The chain has TRBV7-9 and TRBJ2-1; possibly TRBD1 for D (5 bases). The CDR3 length is 15 residues. Trimming shortened V by 1 base and J by 2 bases, and 9 bases separated the two germline ends. CDR1 and CDR2 (germline): SEHNR, FQNEAQ (reference sequence). CDR3 DNA sequence: TGTGCCAGCAGCTTAGATCCAGGGCCCTACAATGAGCAGTTCTTC. Its translation is CASSLDPGPYNEQFF.

The chain employs TRBV9 and TRBJ2-1; 8 nucleotides agree with TRBD2. J gave up 8 bases and V 0 bases, and 7 bases lay outside the gene matches. CDR1 SGDLS and CDR2 YYNGEE come from the germline V gene. The CDR3 is made up of 15 amino acids. The CDR3 DNA is TGTGCCAGCAGCGTAGCGGGAGGGCCTCTCGATGAGCAGTTCTTC. Protein: CASSVAGGPLDEQFF.

Concerning this clone: The same CDR3 can be traced to other DNA sequences in this sample. The V call is TRBV28, the J call TRBJ1-5; D unresolved. The CDR3 extends over 14 amino acids. Trimming cost V 6 bases and J 0 bases, with 9 bases left between them. The V gene's germline CDR1 is MDHEN and CDR2 SYDVKM. CDR3 sequence reads: CASSRGYSNQPQHF. The CDR3 coding sequence is TGTGCCAGCAGCCGTGGCTATAGCAATCAGCCCCAGCATTTT.